This TCR beta chain was recorded in a study of CD4 T cells in relation to SARS-CoV-2 and coronaviruses. For the study at large: TCR beta CDR3s were sequenced after roughly ten-day antigen culture of PBMCs. The restricting HLA molecule for shared crossreactive spike epitopes was mapped.

The CDR3 spans 18 residues. Germline CDR1 reads KGHSH; CDR2 reads LQKENI. Trimming left V 6 bases short and J 4 bases short, with 24 bases between. Sequenced by immunoSEQ multiplex PCR; TCRdb stores in-frame clones only, minus some. The sample carries under 14,000 clones, roughly 70% recorded once. Turning to this clone: Its antigen is still unknown.

Before the COVID-19 pandemic, during about 2011-2019, CD4+ T cells were taken from unexposed donors. Isolation of CD4+ T cells took place after about eleven days in culture. As cell numbers allowed, unexposed-donor CD4+ T cells faced SARS-CoV-2 S/N and four cold-coronavirus spikes. The chain recombines TRBV18 with TRBJ2-2; TRBD2 might be the D (6 bases). The source is a human donor in good health. Sequenced input: CD4+ T cells from PBMCs, cultured in vitro. This CDR3 reads CASSPLPRRGPSTGELFF. Here the CDR3 DNA reads TGTGCCAGCTCGCCCCTACCCCGGAGGGGCCCGAGCACCGGGGAGCTGTTTTTT.